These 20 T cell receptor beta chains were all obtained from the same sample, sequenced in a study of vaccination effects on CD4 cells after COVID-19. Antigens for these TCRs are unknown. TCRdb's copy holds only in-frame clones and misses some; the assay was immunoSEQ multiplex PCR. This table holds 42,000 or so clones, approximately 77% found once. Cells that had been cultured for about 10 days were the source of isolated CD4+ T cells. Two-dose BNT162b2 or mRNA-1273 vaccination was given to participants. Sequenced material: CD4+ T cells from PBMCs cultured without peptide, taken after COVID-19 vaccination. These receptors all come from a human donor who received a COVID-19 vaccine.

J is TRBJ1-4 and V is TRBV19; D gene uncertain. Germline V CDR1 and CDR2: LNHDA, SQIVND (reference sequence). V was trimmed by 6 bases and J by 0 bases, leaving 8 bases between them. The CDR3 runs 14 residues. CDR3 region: CASSLQPTNEKLFF. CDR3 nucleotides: TGTGCCAGTAGCCTACAGCCAACTAATGAAAAACTGTTTTTT.

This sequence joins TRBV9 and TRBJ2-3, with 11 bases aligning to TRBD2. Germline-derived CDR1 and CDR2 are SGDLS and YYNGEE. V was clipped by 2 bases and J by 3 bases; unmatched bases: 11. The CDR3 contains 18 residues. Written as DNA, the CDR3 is TGTGCCAGCAGCGTGGGACTAGCGGAAGAGGGATGGACAGATACGCAGTATTTT. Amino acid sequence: CASSVGLAEEGWTDTQYF.

CDR3 sequence (DNA): TGTGCCAGCAGCCAAGATAGCGTCGGCACAGATACGCAGTATTTT. It specifies CASSQDSVGTDTQYF. This chain joins TRBV3-1 (or the pseudogene TRBV3-2) and TRBJ2-3; a possible D gene is TRBD2 (5 bases). V was trimmed by 0 bases and J by 1 base, leaving 8 bases between them. Germline CDR1 is LGHDT and CDR2 is YNNKEL (reference sequence). The CDR3 covers 15 residues.

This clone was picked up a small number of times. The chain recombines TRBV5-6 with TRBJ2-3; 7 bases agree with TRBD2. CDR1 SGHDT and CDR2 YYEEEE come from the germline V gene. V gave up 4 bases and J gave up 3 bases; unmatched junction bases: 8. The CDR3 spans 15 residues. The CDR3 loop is CASSPIAGSTDTQYF. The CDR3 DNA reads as TGTGCCAGCAGCCCGATAGCGGGTAGTACAGATACGCAGTATTTT.

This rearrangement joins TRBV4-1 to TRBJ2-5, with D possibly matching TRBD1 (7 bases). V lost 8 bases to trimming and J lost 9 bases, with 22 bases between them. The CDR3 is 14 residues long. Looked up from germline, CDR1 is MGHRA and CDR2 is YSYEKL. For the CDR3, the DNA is TGCGCCAGCGCCCAGGGGGGAGGTCCGGGGGCCCAGTACTTC. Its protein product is CASAQGGGPGAQYF.

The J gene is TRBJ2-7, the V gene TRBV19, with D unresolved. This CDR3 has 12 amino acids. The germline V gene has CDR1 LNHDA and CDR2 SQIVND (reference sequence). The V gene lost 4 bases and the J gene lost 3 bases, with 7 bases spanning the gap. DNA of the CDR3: TGTGCCAGTAGTAACAGCCTCTACGAGCAGTACTTC. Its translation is CASSNSLYEQYF.

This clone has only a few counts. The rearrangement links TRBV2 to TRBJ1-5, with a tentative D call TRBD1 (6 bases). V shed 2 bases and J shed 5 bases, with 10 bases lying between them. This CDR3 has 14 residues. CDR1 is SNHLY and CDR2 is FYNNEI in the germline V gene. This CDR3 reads CASSETGMDQPQHF. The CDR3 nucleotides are TGTGCCAGCAGTGAAACAGGGATGGATCAGCCCCAGCATTTT. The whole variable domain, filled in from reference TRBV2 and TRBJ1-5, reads EPEVTQTPSHQVTQMGQEVILRCVPISNHLYFYWYRQILGQKVEFLVSFYNNEISEKSEIFDDQFSVERPDGSNFTLKIRSTKLEDSAMYFCASSETGMDQPQHFGDGTRLSIL.

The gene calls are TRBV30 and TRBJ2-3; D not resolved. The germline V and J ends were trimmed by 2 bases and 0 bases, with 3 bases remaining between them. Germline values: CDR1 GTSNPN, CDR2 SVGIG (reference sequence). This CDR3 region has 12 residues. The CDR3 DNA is TGTGCCTGGAGTTGGAGCACAGATACGCAGTATTTT. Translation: CAWSWSTDTQYF.

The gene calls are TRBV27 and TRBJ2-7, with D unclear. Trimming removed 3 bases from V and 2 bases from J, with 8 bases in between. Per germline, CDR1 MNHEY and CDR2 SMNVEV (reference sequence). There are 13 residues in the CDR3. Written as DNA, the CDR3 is TGTGCCAGCAGTTTGTCACAGCCCTACGAGCAGTACTTC. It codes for CASSLSQPYEQYF.

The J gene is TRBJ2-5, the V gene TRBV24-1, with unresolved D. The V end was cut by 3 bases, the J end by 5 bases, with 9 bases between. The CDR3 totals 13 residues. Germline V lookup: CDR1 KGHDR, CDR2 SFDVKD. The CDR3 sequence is CATSDQGSETQYF. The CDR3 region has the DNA TGTGCCACCAGTGATCAAGGGTCGGAGACCCAGTACTTC.

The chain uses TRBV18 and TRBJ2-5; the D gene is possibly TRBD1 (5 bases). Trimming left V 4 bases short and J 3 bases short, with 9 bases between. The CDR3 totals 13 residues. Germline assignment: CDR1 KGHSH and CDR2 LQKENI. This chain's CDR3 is CASSRTIEETQYF. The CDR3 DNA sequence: TGTGCCAGCTCACGGACAATAGAAGAGACCCAGTACTTC.

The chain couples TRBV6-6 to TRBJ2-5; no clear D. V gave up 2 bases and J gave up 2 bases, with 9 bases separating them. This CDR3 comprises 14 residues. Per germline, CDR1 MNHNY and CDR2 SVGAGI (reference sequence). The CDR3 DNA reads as TGTGCCAGCAGTTACGCGGACGGGCAAGAGACCCAGTACTTC. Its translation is CASSYADGQETQYF.

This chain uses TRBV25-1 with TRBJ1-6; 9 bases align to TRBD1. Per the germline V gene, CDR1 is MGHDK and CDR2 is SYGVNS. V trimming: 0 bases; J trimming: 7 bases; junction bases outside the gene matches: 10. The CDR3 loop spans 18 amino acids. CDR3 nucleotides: TGTGCCAGCAGTGAATATGGCCAAGGGACAGGGCTGAATTCACCCCTCCACTTT. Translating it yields CASSEYGQGTGLNSPLHF.

The CDR3 sequence: CASRDEQGQETQYF. CDR3 sequence (DNA): TGTGCCAGTAGGGACGAACAGGGTCAAGAGACCCAGTACTTC. The chain carries TRBV19 and TRBJ2-5, with a weak D call TRBD1 (6 bases). V gave up 6 bases and J gave up 2 bases, with 13 bases separating them. The germline CDR1 and CDR2 sequences are LNHDA and SQIVND (reference sequence). The CDR3 is 14 amino acids.

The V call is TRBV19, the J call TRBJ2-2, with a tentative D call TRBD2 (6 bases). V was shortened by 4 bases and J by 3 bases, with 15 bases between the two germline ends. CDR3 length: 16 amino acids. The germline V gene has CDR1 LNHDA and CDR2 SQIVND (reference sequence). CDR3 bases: TGTGCCAGTAGTAGACAACGGGGGACTTACACCGGGGAGCTGTTTTTT. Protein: CASSRQRGTYTGELFF.

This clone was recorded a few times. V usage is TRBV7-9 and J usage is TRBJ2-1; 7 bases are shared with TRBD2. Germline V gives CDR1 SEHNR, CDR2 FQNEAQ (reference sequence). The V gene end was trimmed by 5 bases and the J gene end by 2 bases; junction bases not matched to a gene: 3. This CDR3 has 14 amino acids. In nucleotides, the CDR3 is TGTGCCAGCAGCACCAGCGGGACCTACAATGAGCAGTTCTTC. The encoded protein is CASSTSGTYNEQFF. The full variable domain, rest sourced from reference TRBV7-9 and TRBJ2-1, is DTGVSQNPRHKITKRGQNVTFRCDPISEHNRLYWYRQTLGQGPEFLTYFQNEAQLEKSRLLSDRFSAERPKGSFSTLEIQRTEQGDSAMYLCASSTSGTYNEQFFGPGTRLTVL.

The CDR3 reads CASSPKQGGVGGELFF. The CDR3 DNA is TGTGCCAGCTCACCGAAACAGGGCGGAGTAGGCGGGGAGCTGTTTTTT. This chain uses TRBV18 with TRBJ2-2; D possibly corresponds to TRBD1 (6 bases). CDR1 is KGHSH and CDR2 is LQKENI in the germline V gene. V lost 3 bases and J lost 7, with 18 bases in between. The CDR3 covers 16 residues.

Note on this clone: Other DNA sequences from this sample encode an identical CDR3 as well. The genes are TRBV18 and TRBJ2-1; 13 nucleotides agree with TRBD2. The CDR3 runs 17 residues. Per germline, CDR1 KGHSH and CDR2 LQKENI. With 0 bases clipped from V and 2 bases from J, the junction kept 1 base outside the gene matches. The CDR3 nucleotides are TGTGCCAGCTCACCACCAACTAGCGGGGGGGCCTACAATGAGCAGTTCTTC. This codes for CASSPPTSGGAYNEQFF.

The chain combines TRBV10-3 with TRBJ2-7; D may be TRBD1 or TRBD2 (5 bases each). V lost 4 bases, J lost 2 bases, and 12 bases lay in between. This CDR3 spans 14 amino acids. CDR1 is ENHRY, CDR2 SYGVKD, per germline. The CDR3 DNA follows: TGTGCCATCAGTGGGGACGTAAGCCCCTACGAGCAGTACTTC. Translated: CAISGDVSPYEQYF.

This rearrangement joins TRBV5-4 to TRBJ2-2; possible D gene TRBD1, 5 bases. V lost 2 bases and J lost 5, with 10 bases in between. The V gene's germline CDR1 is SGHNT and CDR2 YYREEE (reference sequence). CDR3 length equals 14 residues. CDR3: CASSLPRETGELFF. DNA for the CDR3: TGTGCCAGCAGCTTACCCAGGGAAACCGGGGAGCTGTTTTTT.